One and the same sample provided the 13 T cell receptor beta chains below, sequenced in a study of shared clonotypes between healthy human individuals. Generated by immunoSEQ multiplex PCR, the TCRdb table keeps only in-frame clones and is missing some. The sample consists of 980,000 or so clones, approximately 80% of them appearing once. What was sequenced was memory CD4+ T cells sorted from blood. This sample's subset: CD45RA-negative fraction. These receptors were taken from a man between 18 and 29 years old in good health.

The genes are TRBV21-1 and TRBJ1-1; the table calls TRBD1, which could not be checked here. TRBV21-1 is deemed a pseudogene. This CDR3 is built from 17 residues. In DNA form, the CDR3 reads TGTGCCAGCAGCAAAGTGACCCGGGACAGGGAGTTGCCTGGGGCTTTCTTT. It yields the protein CASSKVTRDRELPGAFF.

The chain combines TRBV6-1 with TRBJ1-1; unclear D gene. Between the trimmed V and J ends, which lost 3 bases and 10 bases, there was a span of 9 bases. This CDR3 has 11 amino acids. Looked up from germline, CDR1 is MNHNS and CDR2 is SASEGT. CDR3 sequence (DNA): TGTGCCAGCAGTGATCGGTTCGGAGCTTTCTTT. Translating it yields CASSDRFGAFF.

This clone was detected only once. One base separates it from a far larger clone, so it is likely a read error. The chain couples TRBV11-2 to TRBJ2-3, with 11 bases fitting TRBD2. Trimming took 5 bases from V and 2 from J; bases not matched to a gene: 3. CDR1 is SGHAT and CDR2 is FQNNGV in the germline V gene. The CDR3 consists of 15 residues. The CDR3 coding sequence is TGTGCCAGCAGCCCGGGACTAGCGGCCACAGATACGCAGTATTTT. Translated, it gives CASSPGLAATDTQYF. Supplemented by reference TRBV11-2 and TRBJ2-3, the full variable domain reads EAGVAQSPRYKIIEKRQSVAFWCNPISGHATLYWYQQILGQGPKLLIQFQNNGVVDDSQLPKDRFSAERLKGVDSTLKIQPAKLEDSAVYLCASSPGLAATDTQYFGPGTRLTVL.

The rearrangement links TRBV11-1 to TRBJ1-2; perhaps TRBD1 as D (5 bases). Trimming cost V 1 base and J 2 bases, with 8 bases left between them. Looked up from germline, CDR1 is SGHAT and CDR2 is FQDESV (reference sequence). This CDR3 comprises 14 residues. CDR3 sequence (DNA): TGTGCCAGCAGCTTAGGGGACGCCAACTATGGCTACACCTTC. The encoded protein is CASSLGDANYGYTF.

This chain joins TRBV28 and TRBJ1-5; possible D gene TRBD1, 5 bases. Trimming cost V 4 bases and J 1 base, with 17 bases left between them. Germline CDR1 is MDHEN and CDR2 is SYDVKM. The CDR3 is made up of 17 amino acids. This CDR3 reads CASSSPGERASNQPQHF. The DNA for the CDR3 is TGTGCCAGCAGTTCCCCGGGGGAGAGGGCCAGCAATCAGCCCCAGCATTTT.

This chain links TRBV7-9 with TRBJ2-3, with 11 bases matching TRBD2. The CDR3 totals 15 residues. V lost 5 bases, J lost 4 bases, and 5 bases stayed unmatched. CDR1 is SEHNR, CDR2 FQNEAQ, per germline (reference sequence). Here the CDR3 reads CASSEDSGRADTQYF. CDR3 bases: TGTGCCAGCAGCGAGGATAGCGGGAGGGCAGATACGCAGTATTTT.

The CDR3 DNA reads TGTGCCAGCAGGGCTAGCGGACCTCAAGCGAACACCGGGGAGCTGTTTTTT. Encoded protein: CASRASGPQANTGELFF. This sequence joins TRBV7-9 and TRBJ2-2; 7 bases map to TRBD2. This CDR3 has 17 residues. Losses at the gene ends were 6 bases for V and 0 bases for J; bases not matched to a gene: 10. Germline V gene sequence: CDR1 SEHNR, CDR2 FQNEAQ (reference sequence).

The chain couples TRBV28 to TRBJ2-7; TRBD1 matches 9 bases. The CDR3 loop spans 15 amino acids. V dropped 6 bases and J dropped 3; count of bases not matched to a gene: 9. The germline CDR1 and CDR2 sequences are MDHEN and SYDVKM. CDR3 loop: CASRGPGQGVYEQYF. The CDR3 DNA reads as TGTGCCAGCAGGGGACCGGGACAGGGTGTCTACGAGCAGTACTTC.

Of note for this clone: Other DNA sequences within the sample encode an identical CDR3. V usage is TRBV18 and J usage is TRBJ2-5; 11 bases are shared with TRBD2. The germline gives CDR1 KGHSH, CDR2 LQKENI. Trimming took 3 bases from V and 2 from J; bases not matched to a gene: 2. CDR3 length equals 15 residues. The CDR3 region has the DNA TGTGCCAGCTCACCCCTAGCGGGAGGACAAGAGACCCAGTACTTC. Translating gives CASSPLAGGQETQYF.

The rearrangement links TRBV5-1 to TRBJ2-3; 9 nucleotides match TRBD1. Germline CDR1 is SGHRS and CDR2 is YFSETQ. Trimming cost V 4 bases and J 1 base; bases outside gene matches: 7. This CDR3 is built from 16 residues. CDR3 residues: CASSGPGTGRTDTQYF. CDR3 nucleotides: TGCGCCAGCAGCGGGCCCGGGACAGGGCGCACAGATACGCAGTATTTT.

V is TRBV30 and J is TRBJ1-6; no reliable D call. Germline loops: CDR1 GTSNPN, CDR2 SVGIG (reference sequence). The CDR3 has 16 residues. The V end lost 3 bases, the J end lost 5 bases, and 17 bases lay between the germline ends. DNA of the CDR3: TGTGCCTGGAGAGGAAGTGGAAGAACACATAATTCACCCCTCCACTTT. Its protein product is CAWRGSGRTHNSPLHF.

This clone came up once. One end of the junction varies from germline; a read error may be responsible. The gene calls are TRBV30 and TRBJ2-7; D not certain. The length of the CDR3 is 13 residues. The germline gives CDR1 GTSNPN, CDR2 SVGIG (reference sequence). The CDR3: CAWSDGLSFEQYF. The CDR3 DNA follows: TGTGCCTGGAGTGACGGTTTATCCTTCGAGCAGTACTTC.

This clone has a handful of counts. The rearrangement joins TRBV18 to TRBJ2-5; D not certain. V gave up 5 bases and J gave up 0 bases, with 4 bases separating them. The CDR3 runs to 12 residues. CDR1 is KGHSH and CDR2 is LQKENI in the germline V gene. CDR3 bases: TGTGCCAGCTCATTTAACCAAGAGACCCAGTACTTC. It yields the protein CASSFNQETQYF. Filled out from reference TRBV18 and TRBJ2-5, the complete variable domain reads NAGVMQNPRHLVRRRGQEARLRCSPMKGHSHVYWYRQLPEEGLKFMVYLQKENIIDESGMPKERFSAEFPKEGPSILRIQQVVRGDSAAYFCASSFNQETQYFGPGTRLLVL.